One and the same sample provided the 18 T cell receptor beta chains below, sequenced in a study of post-analysis software for immune sequencing data. These TCRs are of unknown antigen specificity. General study findings and limits: Elevated frequency relative to controls characterized roughly five TRBV segments in patients, TRBV5-6, TRBV5-1 and TRBV20-1 among them.

Prepared libraries of TCR beta cDNA carried unique molecular identifiers. TCRdb analysed the PCR reads with MiXCR anew, one entry per CDR3 protein. Of 750,000 to 900,000 distinct CDR3 sequences in the sample, about half were seen once. Sequenced input: blood. These receptors were obtained from a girl aged 10-17 years with multiple sclerosis.

This clonotype was observed a few times. This rearrangement joins TRBV20-1 to TRBJ2-5; D is undetermined. V lost 3 bases and J lost 4, with 21 bases in between. Germline values: CDR1 DFQATT, CDR2 SNEGSKA (reference sequence). This CDR3 spans 16 amino acids. CDR3 sequence reads: CSASTVAGVPTETQYF. CDR3 DNA: TGCAGTGCTAGCACCGTGGCAGGAGTTCCGACAGAGACCCAGTACTTC.

Only a few counts were recorded for this clonotype. The chain carries TRBV5-1 and TRBJ1-2; 8 bases agree with TRBD1. V dropped 0 bases and J dropped 7; count of bases not matched to a gene: 14. The length of the CDR3 is 17 residues. The germline V gene has CDR1 SGHRS and CDR2 YFSETQ. The CDR3 protein is CASSLESRLLGQGGYTF. CDR3 sequence (DNA): TGCGCCAGCAGCTTGGAAAGTCGGCTTCTTGGACAGGGTGGCTACACCTTC. The variable domain in full, with the rest retrieved from reference TRBV5-1 and TRBJ1-2, is KAGVTQTPRYLIKTRGQQVTLSCSPISGHRSVSWYQQTPGQGLQFLFEYFSETQRNKGNFPGRFSGRQFSNSRSEMNVSTLELGDSALYLCASSLESRLLGQGGYTFGSGTRLTVV.

The chain uses TRBV12-3 or TRBV12-4 and TRBJ2-7; weak D call: TRBD1 (7 bases). The CDR3 is made up of 15 amino acids. Trimming removed 3 bases from V and 1 base from J, with 13 bases in between. The CDR3: CASSLEGAISYEQYF. DNA for the CDR3: TGTGCCAGCAGTTTGGAGGGGGCAATTTCCTACGAGCAGTACTTC.

The CDR3 DNA sequence: TGTGCCAGCAACCCAGGACGGGGAGCCAAAAACATTCAGTACTTC. Its translation: CASNPGRGAKNIQYF. This sequence joins TRBV11-1 and TRBJ2-4, with D perhaps TRBD2 (5 bases). V lost 7 bases and J 0 bases, leaving 13 bases between the germline ends. This CDR3 comprises 15 residues. The V gene's germline CDR1 is SGHAT and CDR2 FQDESV (reference sequence).

The chain employs TRBV4-1 and TRBJ2-7; maybe TRBD2 (6 bases). Trimming stripped 0 bases from V and 2 bases from J, with 11 bases between. The CDR3 runs to 15 residues. CDR1 is MGHRA, CDR2 YSYEKL, per germline. The CDR3, as DNA: TGCGCCAGCAGCCAAGAAGGACTACCAGCCTACGAGCAGTACTTC. It translates to CASSQEGLPAYEQYF.

The J gene is TRBJ2-1, the V gene TRBV10-3; 12 bases agree with TRBD2. Trimming cost V 4 bases and J 6 bases; bases outside gene matches: 1. The germline CDR1 and CDR2 sequences are ENHRY and SYGVKD. The CDR3 is 14 amino acids. This CDR3 reads CAISGTSGANEQFF. CDR3 coding DNA: TGTGCCATCAGTGGGACTAGCGGGGCCAATGAGCAGTTCTTC.

The J gene is TRBJ2-1, the V gene TRBV5-1; 7 bases align to TRBD1. Germline CDR1 is SGHRS and CDR2 is YFSETQ. The V and J ends lost 4 bases and 14 bases, in that order; junction bases with no gene match: 15. The CDR3 covers 14 residues. For the CDR3, the DNA is TGCGCCAGCAGCCAAAATCCCGGACAGGTATGGGAGTTCTTC. This codes for CASSQNPGQVWEFF. Complete variable domain (other parts from reference TRBV5-1 and TRBJ2-1): KAGVTQTPRYLIKTRGQQVTLSCSPISGHRSVSWYQQTPGQGLQFLFEYFSETQRNKGNFPGRFSGRQFSNSRSEMNVSTLELGDSALYLCASSQNPGQVWEFFGPGTRLTVL.

The chain is built from TRBV20-1 and TRBJ2-1; the match to TRBD2 covers 11 bases. This CDR3 has 15 amino acids. With 0 bases clipped from V and 9 bases from J, the junction kept 7 bases outside the gene matches. Per germline, CDR1 DFQATT and CDR2 SNEGSKA (reference sequence). The CDR3 is CSARDVASGRTEQFF. The CDR3 DNA is TGCAGTGCTAGAGATGTAGCTAGCGGGAGGACTGAGCAGTTCTTC.

The rearrangement links TRBV12-3 or TRBV12-4 to TRBJ1-5, with TRBD1 matching over 8 bases. J was trimmed by 7 bases and V by 2 bases; bases with no gene match: 7. This CDR3 contains 15 residues. The CDR3 DNA follows: TGTGCCAGCAGTTTAAGGGCACAGGGGGACCAGCCCCAGCATTTT. It encodes CASSLRAQGDQPQHF.

The sample holds a few counts of this clonotype. The V gene is TRBV7-9, the J gene TRBJ2-3; 10 bases are a match to TRBD2. Germline CDR1 SEHNR, CDR2 FQNEAQ (reference sequence). The ends lost 1 base at V and 4 bases at J; junction bases unmatched: 5. CDR3 length: 16 residues. The CDR3 bases are TGTGCCAGCAGCTTAGTAGCGGGAGGACCCGCAGATACGCAGTATTTT. Encoded protein: CASSLVAGGPADTQYF.

The J gene is TRBJ2-5, the V gene TRBV7-2; 9 bases are shared with TRBD1. Germline CDR1 is SGHTA and CDR2 is FQGNSA. The V segment lost 7 bases and the J segment 5 bases; nucleotides outside the gene matches: 5. The CDR3 has 13 residues. The CDR3 nucleotides read TGTGCCAGCAAGGGACAGGGTGTGGAGACCCAGTACTTC. Its translation: CASKGQGVETQYF.

The rearrangement uses TRBV2 and TRBJ1-1, with TRBD1 matching 8 bases. CDR3 size: 14 residues. CDR1 and CDR2 from the germline V gene are SNHLY and FYNNEI. The V and J ends lost 5 bases and 8 bases, in that order; junction bases with no gene match: 10. CDR3 DNA: TGTGCCAGCAGTTGGACAGGGTCGGCGGCCGAAGCTTTCTTT. Amino acids: CASSWTGSAAEAFF.

The genes are TRBV7-9 and TRBJ2-4, with D possibly being TRBD1 (6 bases). The J call may be wrong; the DNA end is better matched by TRBJ2-7. Germline-derived CDR1 and CDR2 are SEHNR and FQNEAQ (reference sequence). The CDR3 extends over 13 amino acids. The chain's CDR3 is CASSRTGLNEQYF. Here the CDR3 DNA reads TGTGCCAGCAGCCGCACAGGGCTGAACGAGCAGTACTTC.

CDR3 in DNA: TGCAGTGCTAGTGTACTAGCCCGCCCAGATACGCAGTATTTT. Translating it yields CSASVLARPDTQYF. V and J are TRBV20-1 and TRBJ2-3; D possibly corresponds to TRBD2 (6 bases). The V end lost 3 bases, the J end lost 4 bases, and 14 bases lay between the germline ends. Germline CDR1 reads DFQATT; CDR2 reads SNEGSKA (reference sequence). This CDR3 has 14 residues.

This clonotype was recorded a few times. This may be a read error: a much more frequent sequence differs by one nucleotide. This sequence joins TRBV12-3 or TRBV12-4 and TRBJ2-1; D not certain. The CDR3 loop spans 11 amino acids. Trimming removed 6 bases at V and 4 bases at J, with 4 bases between. The CDR3 region has the DNA TGTGCCAGCAGACTATACAATGAGCAGTTCTTC. It codes for CASRLYNEQFF.

This clonotype was seen a handful of times. The rearrangement joins TRBV28 to TRBJ2-3; 8 bases map to TRBD1. After removal of 4 bases from V and 5 bases from J, the junction contained 5 bases not matched to a gene. The length of the CDR3 is 14 residues. From germline, CDR1 is MDHEN and CDR2 SYDVKM. CDR3 protein: CASSWTGTKDTQYF. CDR3 coding DNA: TGTGCCAGCAGTTGGACAGGGACAAAAGATACGCAGTATTTT.

This clonotype came up a few times. V and J are TRBV29-1 and TRBJ1-2; tentatively, D is TRBD1 (6 bases). V lost 7 bases to trimming and J lost 2 bases, with 17 bases between them. The CDR3 runs to 14 residues. Germline CDR1 SQVTM, CDR2 ANQGSEA. CDR3 amino acids: CSAGTHGANYGYTF. In nucleotides, the CDR3 is TGCAGCGCCGGGACACATGGGGCGAACTATGGCTACACCTTC.

This clonotype was seen a handful of times. The gene calls are TRBV28 and TRBJ1-6; TRBD1 agrees at 7 bases. V trimming: 6 bases; J trimming: 7 bases; junction bases outside the gene matches: 6. The CDR3 length is 14 residues. Germline V gene data show CDR1 as MDHEN and CDR2 as SYDVKM. The CDR3 DNA is TGTGCCAGCAGCCGAGACAGGGCCAATTCACCCCTCCACTTT. Amino acid sequence: CASSRDRANSPLHF. Combining the CDR3 with reference TRBV28 and TRBJ1-6 gives the whole variable domain DVKVTQSSRYLVKRTGEKVFLECVQDMDHENMFWYRQDPGLGLRLIYFSYDVKMKEKGDIPEGYSVSREKKERFSLILESASTNQTSMYLCASSRDRANSPLHFGNGTRLTVT.